The 3 T cell receptor beta chains presented below share a single source sample, sequenced in a study of blood T cell repertoires in COVID-19. Clones were sequenced by immunoSEQ multiplex PCR, and TCRdb holds only the in-frame ones, with some missing. Among 70,000 or so clones listed, 60% to 85% were seen once. The sequenced sample consisted of peripheral blood. Receptor source: a human donor in a cohort sampled during active COVID-19.

The chain carries TRBV11-2 and TRBJ1-2; D call uncertain. The V gene lost 4 bases and the J gene lost 4 bases, with 13 bases spanning the gap. Per germline, CDR1 SGHAT and CDR2 FQNNGV. The length of the CDR3 is 14 residues. CDR3 in DNA: TGTGCCAGCAGCTCGTGGAGGGCTCCCTATGGCTACACCTTC. Translating gives CASSSWRAPYGYTF.

This chain joins TRBV2 and TRBJ2-1, with D possibly being TRBD2 (5 bases). Germline values: CDR1 SNHLY, CDR2 FYNNEI. The CDR3 extends over 13 amino acids. Trimming removed 5 bases at V and 5 bases at J, with 10 bases between. The CDR3: CASSTTRDNEQFF. In DNA, the CDR3 is TGTGCCAGCAGTACCACTAGGGACAATGAGCAGTTCTTC.

This clone was observed a few times. CDR3 sequence (DNA): TGCGCCAGCAGCTTGGTGGGACTAGCGGGAGGAATGATCTACAATGAGCAGTTCTTC. Amino acid sequence: CASSLVGLAGGMIYNEQFF. The rearrangement uses TRBV5-1 and TRBJ2-1; 15 positions match TRBD2. With 0 bases clipped from V and 3 bases from J, the junction kept 7 bases outside the gene matches. Germline assignment: CDR1 SGHRS and CDR2 YFSETQ. The CDR3 runs to 19 residues. Combining the CDR3 with reference TRBV5-1 and TRBJ2-1 gives the whole variable domain KAGVTQTPRYLIKTRGQQVTLSCSPISGHRSVSWYQQTPGQGLQFLFEYFSETQRNKGNFPGRFSGRQFSNSRSEMNVSTLELGDSALYLCASSLVGLAGGMIYNEQFFGPGTRLTVL.